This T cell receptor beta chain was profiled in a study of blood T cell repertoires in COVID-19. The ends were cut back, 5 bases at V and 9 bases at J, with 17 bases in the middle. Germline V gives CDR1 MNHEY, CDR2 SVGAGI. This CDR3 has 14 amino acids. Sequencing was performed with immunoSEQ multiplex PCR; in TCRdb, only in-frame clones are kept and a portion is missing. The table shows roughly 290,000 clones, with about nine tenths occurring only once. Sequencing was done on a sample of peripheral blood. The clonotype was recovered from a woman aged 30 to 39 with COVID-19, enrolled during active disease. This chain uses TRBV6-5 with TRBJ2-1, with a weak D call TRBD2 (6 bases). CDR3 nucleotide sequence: TGTGCCAGCAGTCGGCGGGATACTAGCATTGAGCAGTTCTTC. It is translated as CASSRRDTSIEQFF.